The sequence of this TCR beta chain was determined in a study of control samples from healthy donors and cancer patients. Germline values: CDR1 MNHNS, CDR2 SASEGT. The CDR3 is 16 amino acids. Trimming shortened V by 2 bases and J by 2 bases, and 15 bases separated the two germline ends. Profiling relied on immunoSEQ multiplex PCR, and the TCRdb table lists in-frame clones only, not all of them. The repertoire holds almost 95,000 clones, with 90% as singletons. Sequencing input: blood. This sequence joins TRBV6-1 and TRBJ1-2, with D perhaps TRBD1 (5 bases). This TCR was sampled from a woman between 18 and 30 years old in good health. The CDR3 is CASSEYEGRVNYGYTF. The CDR3 bases are TGTGCCAGCAGTGAATACGAGGGCAGGGTGAACTATGGCTACACCTTC.